This TCR beta chain was documented in a study of blood T cells in healthy people across ages. Total RNA, at least 5.5 micrograms per sample, came from PBMCs. Germline values: CDR1 MNHNS, CDR2 SASEGT. The length of the CDR3 is 14 residues. The authors ran a second PCR of roughly 6 to 12 cycles using a sample-barcoded 5' primer and a J-beta primer mix. Researchers report that a template-switch adaptor with 12 random nucleotides tagged each cDNA molecule. A single record per CDR3 protein comes from TCRdb applying MiXCR to the 5' RACE reads. The top ten hold about 10% of the sample, which has roughly 1,500,000 distinct CDR3 sequences, about 31% seen once. On this clonotype: Its target is unknown.

Regarding the study as a whole: A strong correlation between TCR beta diversity and naive T cell percentage was seen.

Sequencing was carried out using blood. The origin of this receptor is a woman in her thirties in good health. The J gene is TRBJ2-4, the V gene TRBV6-1; D may be TRBD1 (6 bases). The DNA matches TRBJ2-5 better at its end, which makes the J call doubtful. Here the CDR3 reads CASSEAHRAETQYF. The CDR3 DNA sequence: TGTGCCAGCAGTGAAGCGCACAGGGCGGAGACCCAGTACTTC.